A selection of T cell receptor beta chains follows, all from one sample in a study of blood T cell repertoires in COVID-19. Sequencing was performed with immunoSEQ multiplex PCR; in TCRdb, only in-frame clones are kept and a portion is missing. The data contain 200,000 or so clones, 60% to 80% of them singletons. The sample comprised peripheral blood. The receptors were gathered from a man aged 60 to 69 with active or convalescent COVID-19. The CDR3 runs from the conserved cysteine through the conserved F or W.

>TRBV5-1|TRBJ2-1
CASSSEGAASGSPRFF
>TRBV6-2/TRBV6-3|TRBJ2-1
CASSYSPAGVRDEQFF
>TRBV7-2|TRBJ2-3
CASSPNPGSTDTQYF
>TRBV7-2|TRBJ2-1
CASSRELYYNEQFF
>TRBV5-1|TRBJ2-7
CASSSRDEQYF
>TRBV7-2|TRBJ2-7
CASSEGQGFGFSSYEQYF
>TRBV3-1/TRBV3-2|TRBJ1-1
CASSQNILNTEAFF
>TRBV7-8|TRBJ2-7
CASSFGTGTGPYEQYF
>TRBV29-1|TRBJ1-1
CSVEDRGPLAF
>TRBV4-1|TRBJ1-5
CASSHSDSPNQPQHF
>TRBV27|TRBJ2-1
CASTPQGRGDYNEQFF
>TRBV4-3|TRBJ2-3
CASSAGDTQYF
>TRBV5-4|TRBJ1-5
CASSLGDRGSDQPQHF
>TRBV19|TRBJ2-1
CASSIEIQGGEQFF
>TRBV5-4|TRBJ2-3
CASSGTSGRFTDTQYF
>TRBV27|TRBJ2-1
CASSLQGSYNEQFF
>TRBV12-3/TRBV12-4|TRBJ2-2
CASRAVNTGELFF
>TRBV6-5|TRBJ2-7
CASSRDRAGYEQYF
>TRBV13|TRBJ2-7
CASSLALADSYEQYF
>TRBV7-9|TRBJ1-2
CASSLQQGDGYTF
>TRBV2|TRBJ2-7
CASSVSRSDRALRPYEQYF
>TRBV25-1|TRBJ1-2
CASSEFGRDYGYTF
>TRBV19|TRBJ1-2
CASTALPGGYGYTF
>TRBV7-8|TRBJ1-6
CASTARQPPFDSPLHF